This T cell receptor (beta chain) was documented in a study of neoadjuvant nivolumab and ipilimumab in lung cancer. Trimming at V came to 4 bases and at J to 4 bases, leaving 6 bases not matched to a gene. CDR1 is SGDLS, CDR2 YYNGEE, per germline. The CDR3 has 14 residues. Points from the study as a whole: TCR receptors were sequenced in few samples. Resected-tumor TCR richness correlated positively with pretherapy blood richness. Only two of four nivolumab-treated tumors gained richness and clonality by surgery. TCR clonality did not significantly correlate with pathologic tumor regression.

The repertoire was sequenced with immunoSEQ multiplex PCR; TCRdb's copy has only in-frame clones and lacks some. The sample shows 15,000 to 20,000 clones, 76% of them seen only once. As concerns this clone: The antigen is unknown.

The receptor comes from an adult with non-small cell lung cancer. The sequencing here drew on tumor tissue, taken after neoadjuvant nivolumab, alone or with ipilimumab, at or shortly before surgery. The chain employs TRBV9 and TRBJ1-2, with 8 bases lining up with TRBD1. The CDR3 region is CASSLGQGTYGYTF. For the CDR3, the DNA is TGTGCCAGCAGCTTAGGACAGGGAACCTATGGCTACACCTTC.